This TCR beta chain stems from a study of post-analysis software for immune sequencing data. About the research overall: Relapsing-remitting, secondary progressive and progressive-relapsing courses of multiple sclerosis were included.

Every TCR beta cDNA library bore unique molecular identifiers. It was from roughly 1.1 to 9.2 million T cells that about half a million cDNA molecules came. A single record per CDR3 protein comes from TCRdb applying MiXCR to the PCR reads. This sample yields almost 700,000 distinct CDR3 sequences, of which 55% to 60% are seen a single time; over 9% belongs to the top ten. Study-level results: Controls significantly exceeded multiple sclerosis patients in normalized Chao1 diversity. Samples from a shared batch, those prepared together, strongly co-clustered by F measure. A handful of TRBV segments occurring more often in patients than controls included TRBV5-6, TRBV5-1 and TRBV20-1.

A remark on this clonotype: Its antigen is unidentified.

This CDR3 spans 18 amino acids. Germline CDR1 is SGHKS and CDR2 is YYEKEE (reference sequence). Germline trimming cut 0 bases from V and 1 base from J; bases unmatched to any gene: 5. This chain links TRBV5-5 with TRBJ2-1, with TRBD2 matching over 12 bases. Sequencing used blood. The receptor was derived from a girl between 2 and 10 years old with multiple sclerosis. This CDR3 reads CASSLDLAGGPSYNEQFF. The CDR3 DNA sequence: TGTGCCAGCAGCTTGGACCTAGCGGGGGGGCCGTCCTACAATGAGCAGTTCTTC.